These 8 T cell receptor beta chains share one sample of origin, sequenced in a study of T-cell memory formation after mild COVID-19. One entry per CDR3 protein results from TCRdb running MiXCR on the 5' RACE reads. The profile shows about 470,000 distinct CDR3 sequences, 20% to 30% of them singletons. What was sequenced was PBMCs or a T cell subset sorted from them (not recorded which). The receptors originated from an adult woman who had mild COVID-19 (a few samples of this study predate the infection). Cell type and time point are not known.

The rearrangement joins TRBV6-1 to TRBJ1-2; tentatively, D is TRBD1 (5 bases). The length of the CDR3 is 13 residues. The germline V gene encodes CDR1 MNHNS and CDR2 SASEGT. The V and J ends lost 11 bases and 6 bases respectively, with 19 bases between them. The CDR3 loop is CACTGTVVNGYTF. The CDR3 DNA sequence: TGTGCCTGCACCGGGACCGTAGTAAATGGCTACACCTTC.

V usage is TRBV7-8 and J usage is TRBJ2-5; 15 nucleotides line up with TRBD2. The CDR3 totals 16 residues. CDR1 is SGHVS and CDR2 is FQNEAQ in the germline V gene. V lost 4 bases to trimming and J lost 5 bases; unmatched junction nucleotides: 5. The CDR3 loop reads CASSWTSGRAAETQYF. In nucleotides, the CDR3 is TGTGCCAGCAGCTGGACTAGCGGGAGGGCCGCGGAGACCCAGTACTTC.

A few counts support this clonotype. The chain employs TRBV7-3 and TRBJ2-1, with D possibly being TRBD1 (5 bases). This CDR3 spans 16 amino acids. Germline V gene sequence: CDR1 SGHTA, CDR2 FQGTGA. Deletions cut 5 bases from V and 4 bases from J, with 18 bases between. CDR3 loop: CASSPQATVQYNEQFF. CDR3 bases: TGTGCCAGCAGCCCCCAGGCGACAGTGCAATACAATGAGCAGTTCTTC. Together with reference TRBV7-3 and TRBJ2-1, the CDR3 gives the full variable domain: GAGVSQTPSNKVTEKGKYVELRCDPISGHTALYWYRQSLGQGPEFLIYFQGTGAADDSGLPNDRFFAVRPEGSVSTLKIQRTERGDSAVYLCASSPQATVQYNEQFFGPGTRLTVL.

V is TRBV5-5 and J is TRBJ1-5; TRBD1 might be the D (5 bases). Trimming stripped 4 bases from V and 9 bases from J, with 23 bases between. From germline, CDR1 is SGHKS and CDR2 YYEKEE (reference sequence). This CDR3 spans 16 amino acids. Here the CDR3 reads CASSRDGTPGKGPQHF. CDR3 DNA: TGTGCCAGCAGCCGCGACGGGACGCCGGGAAAAGGGCCCCAGCATTTT. Full variable domain (outside the CDR3, taken from reference TRBV5-5 and TRBJ1-5): DAGVTQSPTHLIKTRGQQVTLRCSPISGHKSVSWYQQVLGQGPQFIFQYYEKEERGRGNFPDRFSARQFPNYSSELNVNALLLGDSALYLCASSRDGTPGKGPQHFGDGTRLSIL.

This clonotype appeared a few times. The chain recombines TRBV24-1 with TRBJ1-1, with TRBD1 matching over 10 bases. Germline values: CDR1 KGHDR, CDR2 SFDVKD. After removal of 4 bases from V and 4 bases from J, the junction contained 5 bases not matched to a gene. The CDR3 has 15 residues. The CDR3 here is CATSDTGQGSTEAFF. The CDR3 DNA is TGTGCCACCAGTGACACGGGACAGGGGTCCACTGAAGCTTTCTTT.

The CDR3: CASRLGLYYEQYF. CDR3 sequence (DNA): TGTGCCAGCAGGCTGGGACTCTACTACGAGCAGTACTTC. V and J are TRBV7-2 and TRBJ2-7; possible D gene TRBD2, 6 bases. The CDR3 runs 13 residues. V lost 6 bases and J lost 3, with 12 bases in between. CDR1 is SGHTA, CDR2 FQGNSA, per germline.

This clonotype was observed once. The chain uses TRBV7-8 and TRBJ2-1; weak D call: TRBD2 (5 bases). Germline CDR1 reads SGHVS; CDR2 reads FQNEAQ. V lost 3 bases, J lost 6 bases, and 9 bases lay in between. The CDR3 runs to 13 residues. The CDR3 nucleotides read TGTGCCAGCAGCTTTCCGGACTCCAATGAGCAGTTCTTC. Encoded protein: CASSFPDSNEQFF.

This clonotype appeared a few times. This rearrangement joins TRBV29-1 to TRBJ2-1, with no clear D. CDR1 and CDR2 from the germline V gene are SQVTM and ANQGSEA. The V and J ends lost 7 bases and 8 bases respectively, with 6 bases between them. The CDR3 contains 9 residues. The CDR3 loop is CSGGDEQFF. In nucleotides, the CDR3 is TGCAGCGGTGGGGATGAGCAGTTCTTC.